This TCR beta chain was captured in a study of early T cells in non-severe SARS-CoV-2 infection. This clonotype occurred a few times. Trimming removed 4 bases from V and 5 bases from J; junction bases left unmatched: 7. Germline V gene sequence: CDR1 MDHEN, CDR2 SYDVKM. CDR3 size: 16 residues. cDNA molecules, individually, were tagged with unique molecular identifiers. MiXCR was run by TCRdb on the 5' RACE reads, yielding one entry per CDR3 protein. This sample has about 49,000 distinct CDR3 sequences; around 12% occur once, and the top ten carry just over 2.5%. The starting material was whole blood, obtained at baseline. The sequence derives from an adult who was a healthcare worker with PCR-confirmed SARS-CoV-2 infection or an uninfected control (not recorded which). V is TRBV28 and J is TRBJ2-3; 12 nucleotides match TRBD1. The CDR3 DNA reads TGTGCCAGCAGTTCGACGGGACAGGGGGCGGGAGATACGCAGTATTTT. Its translation: CASSSTGQGAGDTQYF.